The 20 T cell receptor beta chains listed next were all sequenced from one sample in a study of blood T cell repertoires in COVID-19. Sequencing was performed with immunoSEQ multiplex PCR; in TCRdb, only in-frame clones are kept and a portion is missing. The top ten hold approximately 2.5% of the sample, which has hundreds of thousands of clones, approximately 89% seen once. The sequenced sample consisted of peripheral blood. These receptors all stem from a woman aged 60-75 years with COVID-19, enrolled during active disease.

This clone was found once. V usage is TRBV6-5 and J usage is TRBJ1-6; 8 nucleotides line up with TRBD1. CDR3 length equals 14 residues. V dropped 4 bases and J dropped 8; count of bases not matched to a gene: 4. The germline gives CDR1 MNHEY, CDR2 SVGAGI. The CDR3 protein is CASSLQGADSPLHF. The DNA of the CDR3 is TGTGCCAGCAGTTTGCAGGGGGCCGATTCACCCCTCCACTTT.

This clone was detected only a few times. DNA of the CDR3: TGTGCCAGCACCCACGGGACAGCCTATGGCTACACCTTC. As protein: CASTHGTAYGYTF. The chain is built from TRBV7-8 and TRBJ1-2, with 7 bases aligning to TRBD1. This CDR3 has 13 residues. V trimming: 7 bases; J trimming: 4 bases; junction bases outside the gene matches: 6. Germline CDR1 SGHVS, CDR2 FQNEAQ.

The rearrangement links TRBV5-1 to TRBJ1-1; 8 nucleotides agree with TRBD1. The CDR3 is 16 residues long. J lost 1 base, V lost 0 bases, and 5 bases had no gene match. CDR1 and CDR2 from the germline V gene are SGHRS and YFSETQ. The CDR3 is CASSLAYRGRNTEAFF. The CDR3 DNA sequence: TGCGCCAGCAGCTTGGCCTACAGGGGGAGGAACACTGAAGCTTTCTTT.

The chain carries TRBV5-1 and TRBJ2-2; tentatively, D is TRBD2 (6 bases). Deletions cut 1 base from V and 4 bases from J, with 11 bases between. Germline loops: CDR1 SGHRS, CDR2 YFSETQ. The CDR3 consists of 15 residues. CDR3 region: CASSLSGDFTGELFF. CDR3 nucleotide sequence: TGCGCCAGCAGCTTGTCGGGGGACTTCACCGGGGAGCTGTTTTTT. Based on the CDR3 plus reference TRBV5-1 and TRBJ2-2, the full variable domain is KAGVTQTPRYLIKTRGQQVTLSCSPISGHRSVSWYQQTPGQGLQFLFEYFSETQRNKGNFPGRFSGRQFSNSRSEMNVSTLELGDSALYLCASSLSGDFTGELFFGEGSRLTVL.

There are a few counts of this clone. J is TRBJ1-1 and V is TRBV11-2, with D possibly being TRBD1 (6 bases). Germline CDR1 is SGHAT and CDR2 is FQNNGV. This CDR3 has 17 amino acids. Trimming left V 1 base short and J 0 bases short, with 15 bases between. The CDR3 is CASSLGYRESLNTEAFF. CDR3 DNA: TGTGCCAGCAGCTTAGGATACAGGGAGAGTTTGAACACTGAAGCTTTCTTT.

The gene calls are TRBV7-8 and TRBJ1-3; TRBD1 matches at 7 bases. CDR3 length equals 19 residues. V shed 1 base, J shed 0 bases, and the junction held 12 bases outside the gene matches. The germline V gene has CDR1 SGHVS and CDR2 FQNEAQ. The DNA for the CDR3 is TGTGCCAGCAGCTTAGTAGGCTGGACAGGCCTCTCCTCTGGAAACACCATATATTTT. Residues: CASSLVGWTGLSSGNTIYF.

This clone was seen just once. The J gene is TRBJ2-5, the V gene TRBV7-3, with TRBD1 matching 8 bases. Germline trimming cut 1 base from V and 5 bases from J; bases unmatched to any gene: 6. Germline V lookup: CDR1 SGHTA, CDR2 FQGTGA. This CDR3 is 15 amino acids long. The CDR3 DNA sequence: TGTGCCAGCAGCTTAATGGGACAGGTGATGGAGACCCAGTACTTC. Translated, it gives CASSLMGQVMETQYF. Full variable domain (outside the CDR3, taken from reference TRBV7-3 and TRBJ2-5): GAGVSQTPSNKVTEKGKYVELRCDPISGHTALYWYRQSLGQGPEFLIYFQGTGAADDSGLPNDRFFAVRPEGSVSTLKIQRTERGDSAVYLCASSLMGQVMETQYFGPGTRLLVL.

The rearrangement uses TRBV6-4 and TRBJ1-1; D is unclear. This CDR3 spans 13 amino acids. Trimming removed 6 bases at V and 1 base at J, with 9 bases between. The V gene's germline CDR1 is MRHNA and CDR2 SNTAGT. CDR3 loop: CASRVGRNTEAFF. In DNA form, the CDR3 reads TGTGCCAGCAGAGTAGGGAGGAACACTGAAGCTTTCTTT.

The V call is TRBV7-2, the J call TRBJ1-6, with D possibly matching TRBD1 (5 bases). Trimming removed 5 bases from V and 1 base from J, with 15 bases in between. In germline, CDR1 is SGHTA, CDR2 FQGNSA. The CDR3 has 17 residues. Here the CDR3 reads CASSPTWSGSYNSPLHF. The CDR3 DNA reads TGTGCCAGCAGCCCGACATGGTCAGGGTCCTATAATTCACCCCTCCACTTT. The full variable domain, with the rest looked up from reference TRBV7-2 and TRBJ1-6, is GAGVSQSPSNKVTEKGKDVELRCDPISGHTALYWYRQSLGQGLEFLIYFQGNSAPDKSGLPSDRFSAERTGGSVSTLTIQRTQQEDSAVYLCASSPTWSGSYNSPLHFGNGTRLTVT.

The chain couples TRBV7-3 to TRBJ1-3; 10 bases line up with TRBD1. This CDR3 is built from 16 residues. V lost 5 bases and J lost 3; bases outside the gene matches: 7. The germline V gene has CDR1 SGHTA and CDR2 FQGTGA. The CDR3 region has the DNA TGTGCCAGCAGCCCCCTCGGGACAGGGGTTGGAAACACCATATATTTT. This codes for CASSPLGTGVGNTIYF.

The chain joins TRBV28 to TRBJ1-2, with 9 bases matching TRBD1. Germline CDR1 reads MDHEN; CDR2 reads SYDVKM. CDR3 length: 12 amino acids. With 10 bases clipped from V and 8 bases from J, the junction kept 8 bases outside the gene matches. CDR3 region: CATSQGARGYTF. DNA of the CDR3: TGTGCCACCTCACAGGGGGCAAGGGGCTACACCTTC.

This chain uses TRBV7-3 with TRBJ2-2, with TRBD1 matching over 12 bases. There are 17 residues in the CDR3. With V trimmed by 4 bases and J by 4 bases, 7 bases remained unmatched. Germline CDR1 is SGHTA and CDR2 is FQGTGA. CDR3 DNA: TGTGCCAGCAGCTCCGGGACAGGGGGCCGTGGCACCGGGGAGCTGTTTTTT. Residues: CASSSGTGGRGTGELFF.

The V call is TRBV13, the J call TRBJ2-7; TRBD2 agrees at 8 bases. Germline CDR1 is PRHDT and CDR2 is FYEKMQ (reference sequence). Trimming removed 5 bases from V and 3 bases from J; junction bases left unmatched: 12. The CDR3 length is 16 residues. The CDR3 bases are TGTGCCAGCAGCCCCCCGGCGAGCGGGGGAGACTACGAGCAGTACTTC. Translation: CASSPPASGGDYEQYF.

The chain recombines TRBV4-1 with TRBJ1-5; tentatively, D is TRBD1 (6 bases). The V gene's germline CDR1 is MGHRA and CDR2 YSYEKL. The CDR3 has 15 amino acids. Trimming pared 4 bases from V and 2 bases from J, leaving 12 bases between. DNA of the CDR3: TGCGCCAGCAGCCTCTTACAGGGCGGCAATCAGCCCCAGCATTTT. Encoded protein: CASSLLQGGNQPQHF.

This chain joins TRBV6-2 or TRBV6-3 and TRBJ1-5; no clear D gene. CDR1 is MNHEY, CDR2 SVGEGT, per germline. V gave up 4 bases and J gave up 0 bases, with 10 bases separating them. CDR3 length equals 15 residues. CDR3 residues: CASSLAGSSNQPQHF. For the CDR3, the DNA is TGTGCCAGCAGTTTGGCAGGTAGTAGCAATCAGCCCCAGCATTTT.

The rearrangement links TRBV2 to TRBJ2-3; 8 nucleotides line up with TRBD2. Trimming cost V 4 bases and J 0 bases; bases outside gene matches: 6. The CDR3 runs 16 residues. The germline gives CDR1 SNHLY, CDR2 FYNNEI. CDR3 nucleotide sequence: TGTGCCAGCAGTGTTCCAGCGGGGGCCAGCACAGATACGCAGTATTTT. Encoded protein: CASSVPAGASTDTQYF.

The chain joins TRBV10-3 to TRBJ1-2; a possible D gene is TRBD1 (6 bases). Trimming shortened V by 4 bases and J by 4 bases, and 13 bases separated the two germline ends. The CDR3 totals 14 residues. Germline V lookup: CDR1 ENHRY, CDR2 SYGVKD. In nucleotides, the CDR3 is TGTGCCATCAGTGGAGGGGGTGTTGGCTATGGCTACACCTTC. It specifies CAISGGGVGYGYTF.

This chain uses TRBV6-5 with TRBJ1-5, with D perhaps TRBD1 (6 bases). Germline V CDR1 and CDR2: MNHEY, SVGAGI. The CDR3 is 13 residues long. The V and J ends lost 5 bases and 4 bases respectively, with 9 bases between them. The CDR3 here is CASSQQGNQPQHF. CDR3 sequence (DNA): TGTGCCAGCAGTCAGCAGGGGAATCAGCCCCAGCATTTT.

As DNA, the CDR3 is TGCAGTGCTCTTTCGGGAGATACGCAGTATTTT. Translating gives CSALSGDTQYF. The chain employs TRBV20-1 and TRBJ2-3; D is unclear. V was shortened by 5 bases and J by 5 bases, with 8 bases between the two germline ends. This CDR3 comprises 11 residues. In germline, CDR1 is DFQATT, CDR2 SNEGSKA (reference sequence).

J is TRBJ1-5 and V is TRBV12-3 or TRBV12-4; no definite D call. With 5 bases removed from V and 2 bases from J, the gap between germline ends came to 7 bases. The CDR3 is 13 amino acids. CDR3 coding DNA: TGTGCCAGCAGTCTAACCCGCAATCAGCCCCAGCATTTT. Translating gives CASSLTRNQPQHF.